Presented here are 31 T cell receptor beta chains from one specimen sequenced in a study of blood T cell repertoires in COVID-19. The assay was immunoSEQ multiplex PCR, and TCRdb's table has in-frame clones only and misses some. The profile covers roughly 69,000 clones, with approximately 84% appearing a single time and approximately 12% taken by the ten largest. The sequenced material came from peripheral blood. The source is a man in his fifties or sixties with COVID-19, enrolled during active disease.

This sequence joins TRBV4-2 and TRBJ1-1, with 8 bases lining up with TRBD1. The CDR3 runs 15 residues. Per the germline V gene, CDR1 is LGHNA and CDR2 is YNFKEQ. Trimming cost V 5 bases and J 8 bases; bases outside gene matches: 13. The CDR3 region is CASSTRTGIYEEAFF. The CDR3 coding sequence is TGTGCCAGCAGCACCCGGACAGGGATTTACGAGGAAGCTTTCTTT.

The chain uses TRBV5-1 and TRBJ2-6; D perhaps matches TRBD1 (5 bases). The CDR3 extends over 18 amino acids. Trimming removed 1 base from V and 1 base from J, with 15 bases in between. CDR1 and CDR2 from the germline V gene are SGHRS and YFSETQ. The CDR3 loop is CASSLFGHPFSGANVLTF. CDR3 DNA sequence: TGCGCCAGCAGCTTGTTTGGACATCCTTTTTCTGGGGCCAACGTCCTGACTTTC.

J is TRBJ2-3 and V is TRBV5-8; tentative D call: TRBD2 (6 bases). CDR3 size: 16 residues. V lost 2 bases and J 2 bases, leaving 15 bases between the germline ends. Germline V gives CDR1 SGHTS, CDR2 YDEGEE. The CDR3 loop reads CASSLGTHPNTDTQYF. DNA of the CDR3: TGTGCCAGCAGCTTAGGGACTCATCCCAACACAGATACGCAGTATTTT.

This chain links TRBV7-9 with TRBJ2-7; 9 bases are shared with TRBD1. The CDR3 has 15 residues. Germline V gene lookup returns CDR1 SEHNR and CDR2 FQNEAQ (reference sequence). The junction had 10 bases not matched to a gene; V was cut back by 6 bases and J by 4 bases. CDR3 in amino acids: CASSLQGAKGYEQYF. CDR3 DNA sequence: TGTGCCAGCAGTTTACAGGGGGCCAAAGGTTACGAGCAGTACTTC.

The chain recombines TRBV7-6 with TRBJ2-2; 7 bases line up with TRBD1. CDR1 and CDR2 (germline): SGHVS, FNYEAQ. The V and J ends lost 2 bases and 4 bases, in that order; junction bases with no gene match: 4. The CDR3 is made up of 15 amino acids. CDR3 sequence (DNA): TGTGCCAGCAGCTTATCGGGACAGAGCACCGGGGAGCTGTTTTTT. It specifies CASSLSGQSTGELFF. Combining the CDR3 with reference TRBV7-6 and TRBJ2-2 gives the whole variable domain GAGVSQSPRYKVTKRGQDVALRCDPISGHVSLYWYRQALGQGPEFLTYFNYEAQQDKSGLPNDRFSAERPEGSISTLTIQRTEQRDSAMYRCASSLSGQSTGELFFGEGSRLTVL.

The gene calls are TRBV4-2 and TRBJ2-5; 9 positions agree with TRBD2. The CDR3 spans 16 residues. V was pared by 1 base and J by 2 bases, with 5 bases of the junction left unmatched. The germline CDR1 and CDR2 sequences are LGHNA and YNFKEQ. DNA for the CDR3: TGTGCCAGCAGCCAAGTTGGTAGCGGGGGACAAGAGACCCAGTACTTC. Its translation: CASSQVGSGGQETQYF.

This clone appeared once. V gene TRBV11-3 combines with J gene TRBJ2-3; D possibly corresponds to TRBD2 (6 bases). V lost 0 bases and J 3 bases, leaving 7 bases between the germline ends. The germline CDR1 and CDR2 sequences are SGHNT and YENEEA. CDR3 length equals 14 residues. The CDR3 region has the DNA TGTGCCAGCAGCTTAGAGGAGGGAACAGATACGCAGTATTTT. Translation gives CASSLEEGTDTQYF.

The chain couples TRBV7-8 to TRBJ1-2; 7 nucleotides match TRBD1. Germline lookup yields CDR1 SGHVS and CDR2 FQNEAQ. The CDR3 extends over 14 amino acids. V trimming: 5 bases; J trimming: 3 bases; junction bases outside the gene matches: 6. DNA for the CDR3: TGTGCCAGCAGCCGGGACAGCAACTACTATGGCTACACCTTC. Protein: CASSRDSNYYGYTF. The full variable domain, rest sourced from reference TRBV7-8 and TRBJ1-2, is GAGVSQSPRYKVAKRGQDVALRCDPISGHVSLFWYQQALGQGPEFLTYFQNEAQLDKSGLPSDRFFAERPEGSVSTLKIQRTQQEDSAVYLCASSRDSNYYGYTFGSGTRLTVV.

The chain recombines TRBV27 with TRBJ1-3; 9 bases line up with TRBD1. The CDR3 has 15 amino acids. V lost 4 bases and J lost 9; bases outside the gene matches: 10. Germline CDR1 is MNHEY and CDR2 is SMNVEV (reference sequence). The CDR3 DNA follows: TGTGCCAGCAGTTCCCGGGACAGGGAAAGTAGCACCATATATTTT. Translated, it gives CASSSRDRESSTIYF.

This chain uses TRBV10-1 with TRBJ2-5; D perhaps matches TRBD1 (6 bases). The germline gives CDR1 WNHNN, CDR2 SYGVQD (reference sequence). The V gene lost 4 bases and the J gene lost 3 bases, with 15 bases spanning the gap. This CDR3 is built from 15 residues. CDR3 in amino acids: CASSGGHRGKETQYF. CDR3 DNA: TGCGCCAGCAGTGGGGGCCATAGGGGGAAAGAGACCCAGTACTTC.

The rearrangement links TRBV2 to TRBJ1-5; D might be TRBD1 (6 bases). This CDR3 is built from 15 residues. V lost 2 bases and J 1 base, leaving 9 bases between the germline ends. The germline gives CDR1 SNHLY, CDR2 FYNNEI. CDR3: CASSESGGSNQPQHF. In DNA form, the CDR3 reads TGTGCCAGCAGTGAATCGGGGGGCAGCAATCAGCCCCAGCATTTT.

The rearrangement links TRBV19 to TRBJ1-4; 10 nucleotides line up with TRBD1. Per germline, CDR1 LNHDA and CDR2 SQIVND (reference sequence). V shed 6 bases and J 6 bases; nucleotides not matched to a gene: 7. The CDR3 has 15 amino acids. The CDR3 reads CASRETGGKYEKLFF. In DNA, the CDR3 is TGTGCCAGTAGGGAGACAGGGGGCAAGTATGAAAAACTGTTTTTT.

V usage is TRBV5-4 and J usage is TRBJ1-1; TRBD1 might be the D (5 bases). The CDR3 length is 15 residues. Per germline, CDR1 SGHNT and CDR2 YYREEE (reference sequence). V was cut by 6 bases and J by 6 bases, with 21 bases left in between. The CDR3 coding sequence is TGTGCCAGCACCCGTCGGCAGGGCGGGGTTTCTGAAGCTTTCTTT. Its protein is CASTRRQGGVSEAFF.

The gene calls are TRBV9 and TRBJ2-3, with 11 bases fitting TRBD2. V lost 2 bases and J lost 2; bases outside the gene matches: 13. CDR1 is SGDLS and CDR2 is YYNGEE in the germline V gene. This CDR3 region has 19 residues. CDR3 DNA sequence: TGTGCCAGCAGCGTCACTAGCGGGGGTTACGAATTCCTCACAGATACGCAGTATTTT. It is translated as CASSVTSGGYEFLTDTQYF.

The chain carries TRBV28 and TRBJ2-5; TRBD1 matches 10 bases. The junction had 9 bases not matched to a gene; V was cut back by 11 bases and J by 0 bases. Germline V lookup: CDR1 MDHEN, CDR2 SYDVKM. The CDR3 runs 15 residues. CDR3 bases: TGTGCCGTGGGGACAGGGGCACAGAACCAAGAGACCCAGTACTTC. This gives the protein CAVGTGAQNQETQYF.

The V gene is TRBV6-5, the J gene TRBJ2-7; perhaps TRBD1 as D (5 bases). The germline gives CDR1 MNHEY, CDR2 SVGAGI. Between the trimmed V and J ends, which lost 0 bases and 5 bases, there was a span of 8 bases. The CDR3 is 13 amino acids. The CDR3 is CASSYSLGDEQYF. In DNA form, the CDR3 reads TGTGCCAGCAGTTACTCGTTAGGGGACGAGCAGTACTTC.

This clone was seen more than once but under ten times. This sequence joins TRBV6-5 and TRBJ1-4; D is possibly TRBD1 (5 bases). Germline V gene lookup returns CDR1 MNHEY and CDR2 SVGAGI. The CDR3 sequence is 15 residues long. V was clipped by 0 bases and J by 5 bases, with 10 bases between them. Written as DNA, the CDR3 is TGTGCCAGCAGTTACTCCCTCAGACAGAATGAAAAACTGTTTTTT. This sequence encodes CASSYSLRQNEKLFF.

This CDR3 is CASSELSGNQPQHF. The CDR3 DNA reads TGTGCCAGCAGTGAGTTATCGGGCAATCAGCCCCAGCATTTT. The V call is TRBV2, the J call TRBJ1-5; D remains ambiguous. CDR1 is SNHLY, CDR2 FYNNEI, per germline. V was pared by 3 bases and J by 2 bases, with 8 bases between. This CDR3 is 14 amino acids long.

The rearrangement links TRBV10-1 to TRBJ1-2; D gene uncertain. CDR3 length: 14 residues. Germline V gives CDR1 WNHNN, CDR2 SYGVQD (reference sequence). V shed 3 bases and J shed 3 bases, with 11 bases lying between them. CDR3 sequence: CASSESSRDYGYTF. The CDR3 DNA reads TGCGCCAGCAGTGAATCGTCCCGGGACTATGGCTACACCTTC.

The chain couples TRBV9 to TRBJ2-3; a weak D match, TRBD2 (6 bases). This CDR3 spans 16 amino acids. V was shortened by 4 bases and J by 6 bases, with 21 bases between the two germline ends. Germline CDR1 and CDR2: SGDLS and YYNGEE. CDR3 nucleotide sequence: TGTGCCAGCAGCTCAATCCCAGGCGACGCGGGGGATACGCAGTATTTT. Residues: CASSSIPGDAGDTQYF.

The gene calls are TRBV19 and TRBJ1-2, with 11 nucleotides matching TRBD1. The CDR3 is 15 residues long. In germline, CDR1 is LNHDA, CDR2 SQIVND (reference sequence). J lost 4 bases, V lost 3 bases, and 4 bases had no gene match. CDR3 loop: CASSMTGTGGYGYTF. The CDR3 DNA reads TGTGCCAGTAGTATGACCGGGACAGGGGGCTATGGCTACACCTTC. Variable domain in full (rest from reference TRBV19 and TRBJ1-2): DGGITQSPKYLFRKEGQNVTLSCEQNLNHDAMYWYRQDPGQGLRLIYYSQIVNDFQKGDIAEGYSVSREKKESFPLTVTSAQKNPTAFYLCASSMTGTGGYGYTFGSGTRLTVV.

This clone was picked up one time. The chain couples TRBV28 to TRBJ1-3; D ambiguous. The V gene lost 2 bases and the J gene lost 3 bases, with 8 bases spanning the gap. The CDR3 extends over 14 amino acids. In germline, CDR1 is MDHEN, CDR2 SYDVKM. As DNA, the CDR3 is TGTGCCAGCAGTTTAGAACAGATTGGAAACACCATATATTTT. Protein: CASSLEQIGNTIYF.

The genes are TRBV11-2 and TRBJ2-3; no clear D. V gave up 4 bases and J gave up 5 bases, with 13 bases separating them. Germline CDR1 SGHAT, CDR2 FQNNGV. CDR3 size: 14 residues. The DNA for the CDR3 is TGTGCCAGCAGCTCCGGCCTGACTCAAGATACGCAGTATTTT. This encodes CASSSGLTQDTQYF.

The chain is built from TRBV3-1 (or the pseudogene TRBV3-2) and TRBJ1-6; D is ambiguous. With 4 bases removed from V and 10 bases from J, the gap between germline ends came to 11 bases. Looked up from germline, CDR1 is LGHDT and CDR2 is YNNKEL (reference sequence). The CDR3 runs to 13 residues. CDR3 protein: CASSPRGNSPLHF. The CDR3 coding sequence is TGTGCCAGCAGCCCTCGGGGTAACTCACCCCTCCACTTT.

The chain carries TRBV3-1 (or the pseudogene TRBV3-2) and TRBJ2-1; TRBD2 is a possible D gene (6 bases). With 0 bases removed from V and 6 bases from J, the gap between germline ends came to 9 bases. The CDR3 covers 14 residues. CDR1 and CDR2 from the germline V gene are LGHDT and YNNKEL (reference sequence). This CDR3 is CASSQEGTVNEQFF. CDR3 coding DNA: TGTGCCAGCAGCCAAGAAGGGACTGTCAATGAGCAGTTCTTC.

V is TRBV14 and J is TRBJ2-3; 9 nucleotides align to TRBD2. The V gene end was trimmed by 1 base and the J gene end by 5 bases; junction bases not matched to a gene: 10. Germline V gene sequence: CDR1 SGHDN, CDR2 FVKESK. The CDR3 length is 17 residues. The CDR3 DNA sequence: TGTGCCAGCAGCCAAGTTATCGGCGGGGGGGCCATAGATACGCAGTATTTT. This codes for CASSQVIGGGAIDTQYF.

The chain links TRBV4-3 to TRBJ1-2, with D possibly TRBD1 on 6 matching bases. Germline-derived CDR1 and CDR2 are LGHNA and YSLEER. There are 15 residues in the CDR3. V lost 1 base and J lost 0, with 9 bases in between. Here the CDR3 reads CASSQAAGANYGYTF. CDR3 sequence (DNA): TGCGCCAGCAGCCAAGCGGCAGGGGCTAACTATGGCTACACCTTC.

The V and J genes are TRBV4-3 and TRBJ2-7, with a weak D call TRBD2 (6 bases). The V gene's germline CDR1 is LGHNA and CDR2 YSLEER. CDR3 length equals 16 residues. V was cut by 0 bases and J by 1 base, with 13 bases left in between. The CDR3 DNA follows: TGCGCCAGCAGCCAAGAAAGGGCCGGGACTTCCTACGAGCAGTACTTC. It is translated as CASSQERAGTSYEQYF.

CDR3 region: CASSIQGGGYTF. CDR3 DNA: TGTGCCAGTAGTATACAGGGCGGTGGCTACACCTTC. The chain joins TRBV19 to TRBJ1-2; weak D call: TRBD1 (5 bases). The CDR3 runs 12 residues. V lost 2 bases, J lost 7 bases, and 8 bases lay in between. Germline V gene lookup returns CDR1 LNHDA and CDR2 SQIVND (reference sequence).

The rearrangement joins TRBV9 to TRBJ2-1, with 10 bases lining up with TRBD2. This CDR3 has 16 residues. The trim removed 0 bases at V and 7 bases at J, leaving 7 bases unmatched. CDR1 is SGDLS and CDR2 is YYNGEE in the germline V gene. Written as DNA, the CDR3 is TGTGCCAGCAGCGTAGGCGGGAGCGGGGGGGCGAATGAGCAGTTCTTC. Translating gives CASSVGGSGGANEQFF. The full variable domain, its missing parts supplied by reference TRBV9 and TRBJ2-1, is DSGVTQTPKHLITATGQRVTLRCSPRSGDLSVYWYQQSLDQGLQFLIQYYNGEERAKGNILERFSAQQFPDLHSELNLSSLELGDSALYFCASSVGGSGGANEQFFGPGTRLTVL.

The rearrangement links TRBV10-3 to TRBJ2-7; D may be TRBD2 (5 bases). The CDR3 covers 15 residues. CDR1 ENHRY and CDR2 SYGVKD come from the germline V gene. With 3 bases removed from V and 2 bases from J, the gap between germline ends came to 14 bases. CDR3 sequence: CAISDGRTGTYEQYF. CDR3 sequence (DNA): TGTGCCATCAGTGACGGCAGAACGGGAACCTACGAGCAGTACTTC.